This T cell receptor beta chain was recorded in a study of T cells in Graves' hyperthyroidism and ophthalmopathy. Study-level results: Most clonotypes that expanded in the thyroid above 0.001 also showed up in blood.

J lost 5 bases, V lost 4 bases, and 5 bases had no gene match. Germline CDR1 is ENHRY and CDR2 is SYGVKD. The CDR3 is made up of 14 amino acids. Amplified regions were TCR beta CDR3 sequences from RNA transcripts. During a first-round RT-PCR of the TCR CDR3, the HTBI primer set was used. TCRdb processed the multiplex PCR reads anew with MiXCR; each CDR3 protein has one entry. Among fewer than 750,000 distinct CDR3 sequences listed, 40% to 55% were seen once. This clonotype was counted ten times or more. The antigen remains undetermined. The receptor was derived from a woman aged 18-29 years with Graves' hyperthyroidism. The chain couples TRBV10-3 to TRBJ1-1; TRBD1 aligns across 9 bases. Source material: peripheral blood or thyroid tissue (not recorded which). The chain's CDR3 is CAISAQGAGTEAFF. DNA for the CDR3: TGTGCCATCAGTGCACAGGGGGCTGGGACTGAAGCTTTCTTT.